Sequencing of this T cell receptor beta chain was carried out in a study of molecular identifiers for immune sequencing clone quantification. Study as a whole: Naive CD8 cell RNA, from around 20,000 or 100,000 cells, was split five ways in replicates, with four sequenced.

Trimming removed 6 bases from V and 3 bases from J, with 19 bases in between. The CDR3 has 16 residues. Germline lookup yields CDR1 MNHEY and CDR2 SMNVEV (reference sequence). Bulk libraries came from a prior protocol with listed TCR primers. TCRdb independently ran MiXCR on the PCR reads; one entry per CDR3 protein. Of more than 85,000 distinct CDR3 sequences in the sample, around 30% were seen once. Researchers sorted naive CD8 T cells as cells that were CD8+CD4-CCR7+CD45RA+. The V gene is TRBV27, the J gene TRBJ2-3; D tentatively fits TRBD1 or TRBD2 (5 bases each). The origin of this receptor is a human donor in good health. Some libraries in this study had Jurkat cell RNA spiked in. The sample taken for sequencing was naive CD8+ T cells from blood, with Jurkat cell RNA spiked in. Indicated subset: FACS-sorted CD8+CD4-CCR7+CD45RA+ naive T cells. The CDR3 protein is CASSWDRDRITDTQYF. CDR3 DNA sequence: TGTGCCAGCAGCTGGGACCGGGACCGCATTACAGATACGCAGTATTTT.